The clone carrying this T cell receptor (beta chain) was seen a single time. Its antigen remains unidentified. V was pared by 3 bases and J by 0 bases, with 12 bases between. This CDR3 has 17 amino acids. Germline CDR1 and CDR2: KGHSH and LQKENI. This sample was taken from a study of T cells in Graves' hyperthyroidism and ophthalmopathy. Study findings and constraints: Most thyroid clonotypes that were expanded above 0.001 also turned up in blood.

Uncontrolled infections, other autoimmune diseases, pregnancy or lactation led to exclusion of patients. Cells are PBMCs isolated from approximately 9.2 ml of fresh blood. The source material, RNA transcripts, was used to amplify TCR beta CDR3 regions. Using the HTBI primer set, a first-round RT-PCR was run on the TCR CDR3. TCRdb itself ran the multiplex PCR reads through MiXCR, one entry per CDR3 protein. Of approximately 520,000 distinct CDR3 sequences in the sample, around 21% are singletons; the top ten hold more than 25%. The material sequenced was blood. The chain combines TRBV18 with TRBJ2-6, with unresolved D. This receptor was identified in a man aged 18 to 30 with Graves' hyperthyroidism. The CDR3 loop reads CASSPSGQVSGANVLTF. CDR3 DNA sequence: TGTGCCAGCTCACCGTCCGGGCAAGTCTCTGGGGCCAACGTCCTGACTTTC.